The clone carrying this T cell receptor (beta chain) was recorded many times. Losses at the gene ends were 2 bases for V and 5 bases for J; bases not matched to a gene: 8. The CDR3 length is 15 residues. CDR1 and CDR2 (germline): MNHEY, SMNVEV (reference sequence). The record originates from a study of human T cells and chemical hapten exposure. On the study more broadly: Patients got weekly scalp diphenylcyclopropenone doses over the approximately 23-week study.

TCRdb processed the RACE reads anew with MiXCR; each CDR3 protein has one entry. Of about 380,000 distinct CDR3 sequences listed, nearly 5% are singletons. Sample time point: patch test 1, 2 weeks after DPC sensitization. Treatment here: therapeutic diphenylcyclopropenone sensitization with weekly scalp DPC. The V gene is TRBV27, the J gene TRBJ1-1; 7 nucleotides align to TRBD1. This receptor was taken from a woman in her fifties or sixties with alopecia areata. Some clones in this sample may be carry-over from other donors' samples. Sequenced here: whole blood, sampled in connection with sensitization to the hapten diphenylcyclopropenone (DPC). CDR3 in amino acids: CASSLRAGGVTEAFF. In DNA form, the CDR3 reads TGTGCCAGCAGTTTACGCGCAGGGGGGGTAACTGAAGCTTTCTTT.